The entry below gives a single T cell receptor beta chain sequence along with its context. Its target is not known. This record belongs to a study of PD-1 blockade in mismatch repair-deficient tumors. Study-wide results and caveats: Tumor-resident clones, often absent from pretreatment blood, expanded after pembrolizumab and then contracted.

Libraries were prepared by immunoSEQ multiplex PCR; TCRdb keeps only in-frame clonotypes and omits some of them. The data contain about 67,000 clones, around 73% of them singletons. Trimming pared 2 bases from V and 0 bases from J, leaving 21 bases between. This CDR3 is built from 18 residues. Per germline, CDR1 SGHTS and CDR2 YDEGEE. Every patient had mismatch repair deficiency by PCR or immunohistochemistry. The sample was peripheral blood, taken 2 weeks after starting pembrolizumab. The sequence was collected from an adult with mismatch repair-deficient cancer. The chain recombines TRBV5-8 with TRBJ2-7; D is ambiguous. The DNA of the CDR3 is TGTGCCAGCAGCTTCGGTTTTCTCGGGCACCGGAGCTCCTACGAGCAGTACTTC. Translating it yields CASSFGFLGHRSSYEQYF.